Shown below are 7 T cell receptor beta chains from a single sample sequenced in a study of shared clonotypes between healthy human individuals. The method was immunoSEQ multiplex PCR; TCRdb's version includes in-frame clones alone and lacks a portion of them. The sample lists roughly 2.4 million clones, approximately 95% occurring once. The specimen was naive CD4+ T cells sorted from blood. The subset is: CD45RA+ positively selected. These receptors were taken from a man aged 18 to 35 in good health.

J is TRBJ1-2 and V is TRBV30; D is undetermined. Germline values: CDR1 GTSNPN, CDR2 SVGIG (reference sequence). With 1 base removed from V and 2 bases from J, the gap between germline ends came to 11 bases. The CDR3 length is 14 residues. In DNA form, the CDR3 reads TGTGCCTGGAGTGGGGCAAAACCCAACTATGGCTACACCTTC. Its protein product is CAWSGAKPNYGYTF.

Concerning this clone itself: Other DNA sequences of this sample code for an identical CDR3. The genes are TRBV5-1 and TRBJ1-1; maybe TRBD1 (6 bases). Germline CDR1 SGHRS, CDR2 YFSETQ. The CDR3 has 13 residues. The V end lost 1 base, the J end lost 3 bases, and 7 bases lay between the germline ends. The CDR3, as DNA: TGCGCCAGCAGCTTGACAGGGCACACTGAAGCTTTCTTT. It is translated as CASSLTGHTEAFF.

This clone was seen a single time. The chain couples TRBV5-1 to TRBJ2-1; 7 bases line up with TRBD2. CDR1 and CDR2 from the germline V gene are SGHRS and YFSETQ. V was pared by 0 bases and J by 2 bases, with 5 bases of the junction left unmatched. The CDR3 consists of 16 residues. This CDR3 is CASSLDSREAYNEQFF. In DNA, the CDR3 is TGCGCCAGCAGCTTGGATTCCCGGGAGGCCTACAATGAGCAGTTCTTC.

The J gene is TRBJ2-2, the V gene TRBV5-1, with D perhaps being TRBD1 or TRBD2 (5 bases each). The V gene's germline CDR1 is SGHRS and CDR2 YFSETQ. Trimming took 1 base from V and 3 from J, leaving 10 bases between them. This CDR3 contains 15 residues. CDR3 in DNA: TGCGCCAGCAGCTTGTTTGGGGGTCACACCGGGGAGCTGTTTTTT. Translation: CASSLFGGHTGELFF.

The V call is TRBV11-2, the J call TRBJ1-1; TRBD1 is a possible D gene (6 bases). CDR3 length: 13 residues. Germline V gives CDR1 SGHAT, CDR2 FQNNGV. Deletions cut 5 bases from V and 8 bases from J, with 15 bases between. CDR3 DNA sequence: TGTGCCAGCAGCAACGCGGGGGGCAGGGAAGCTTTCTTT. It yields the protein CASSNAGGREAFF.

The CDR3 here is CASSQTETQYF. CDR3 coding DNA: TGTGCCAGCAGTCAGACGGAGACCCAGTACTTC. The gene calls are TRBV5-6 and TRBJ2-5; D gene ambiguous. Germline CDR1 is SGHDT and CDR2 is YYEEEE. Between the trimmed V and J ends, which lost 5 bases and 5 bases, there was a span of 7 bases. CDR3 length equals 11 residues.

This chain joins TRBV7-9 and TRBJ2-1; D remains ambiguous. Germline CDR1 is SEHNR and CDR2 is FQNEAQ (reference sequence). V gave up 3 bases and J gave up 2 bases, with 8 bases separating them. This CDR3 is built from 14 residues. CDR3: CASSLSQPYNEQFF. CDR3 sequence (DNA): TGTGCCAGCAGCTTGTCCCAGCCCTACAATGAGCAGTTCTTC.